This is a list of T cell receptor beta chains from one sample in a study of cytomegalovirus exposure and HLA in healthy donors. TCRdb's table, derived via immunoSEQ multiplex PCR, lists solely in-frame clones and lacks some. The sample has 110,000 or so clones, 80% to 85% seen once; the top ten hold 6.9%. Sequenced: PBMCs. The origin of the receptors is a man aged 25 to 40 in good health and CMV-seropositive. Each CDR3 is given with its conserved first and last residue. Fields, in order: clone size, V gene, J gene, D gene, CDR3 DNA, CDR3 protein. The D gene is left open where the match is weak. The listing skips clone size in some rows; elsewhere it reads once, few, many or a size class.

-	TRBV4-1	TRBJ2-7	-	TGCGCCAGCAGCCAAGACAGGGTTGGCGAGCAGTACTTC	CASSQDRVGEQYF
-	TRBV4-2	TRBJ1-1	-	TGTGCCAGCAGCCAAGACTCGGGGATGCAAGCTTTCTTT	CASSQDSGMQAFF
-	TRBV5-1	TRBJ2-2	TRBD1	TGCGCCAGCAGCTTGGCGACAGGGGGCACCGGGGAGCTGTTTTTT	CASSLATGGTGELFF
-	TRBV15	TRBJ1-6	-	TGTGCCACCAGGCAGGATAATTCACCCCTCCACTTT	CATRQDNSPLHF
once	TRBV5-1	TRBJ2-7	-	TGCGCCAGCAGCGCGGTCCAGGGCGCCTACGAGCAGTACTTC	CASSAVQGAYEQYF
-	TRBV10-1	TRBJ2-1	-	TGCGCCAGCAGAGAGGACAAATACAATGAGCAGTTCTTC	CASREDKYNEQFF
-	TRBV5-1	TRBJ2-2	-	TGCGCCAGCAGCTTGGGCAGCGTAGGTTCCGGGGAGCTGTTTTTT	CASSLGSVGSGELFF
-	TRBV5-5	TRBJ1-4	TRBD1	TGTGCCAGCAGCCCGGAACAGGGGGCACGAGAAAAACTGTTTTTT	CASSPEQGAREKLFF
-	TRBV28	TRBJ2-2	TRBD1	TGTGCCAGCCTCCGGACAGGCTCGAACACCGGGGAGCTGTTTTTT	CASLRTGSNTGELFF
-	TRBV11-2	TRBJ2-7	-	TGTGCCAGCAGTCGTAACCAGGGAGGCTACTACGAGCAGTACTTC	CASSRNQGGYYEQYF
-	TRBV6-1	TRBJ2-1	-	TGTGCCAGCAGTGAAGCGGGTGTAAGGGGCCGCTCTAGCGATGAGCAGTTCTTC	CASSEAGVRGRSSDEQFF
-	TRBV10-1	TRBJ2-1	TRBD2	TGCGCCAGCAGTGAGATGACTAGCGGGGGGCCTGGGAGCTCCTACAATGAGCAGTTCTTC	CASSEMTSGGPGSSYNEQFF
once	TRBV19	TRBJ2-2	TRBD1	TGTGCCAGTAGTACCGGGACAGATACCGGGGAGCTGTTTTTT	CASSTGTDTGELFF
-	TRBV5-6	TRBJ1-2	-	TGTGCCAGCAGCTCCGCCCTTTACTTGGGCTACACCTTC	CASSSALYLGYTF